This T cell receptor beta chain came from a study of T cell repertoires in ileal Crohn's disease (dated by TCRdb to the late 2010s). Study-wide context: The median duration of disease was around 7.3 years, and at the time of surgery about a third of patients were active smokers. About half of the patients received postoperative therapy: about a dozen received thiopurines and 15 to 20 received anti-TNF agents. A Rutgeerts score above i0 was used to define endoscopic postoperative recurrence. The study sequenced 170 or so mucosal samples from 57 patients, taken at several locations on the surgical specimen and at postoperative endoscopy. Running in parallel with the study was a multicentre cohort set up to find predictors of early endoscopic recurrence following ileocolonic resection. A prospective multicentre cohort supplied the 50 or so Crohn's disease patients whose TCR repertoires were analysed. Every patient underwent surgery because of a complication, which was stricturing disease in about 61% of cases and penetrating disease in about 39%. The research as a whole found: More high-frequency clones were carried by sorted CD8 T cells than by CD4 T cells, suggesting that mucosal expansions were mainly CD8. Endoscopic recurrence was found to be associated with higher high-frequency clone percentages at surgery, and recurrence was observed in all patients with clonality above 26.8% (18/57). Only a subgroup of patients, of unstated size, had mucosal CD4 and CD8 T cells sorted and sequenced. A significantly higher proportion of clonal expansions was observed in active smokers at surgery than in non-smokers (about 25% vs 20%, p=0.02).

Worth noting for this clone: The antigen this receptor binds is unknown. No base quality information exists; no much larger clone differs at one position.

Roughly 550 nanograms of biopsy DNA per sample were submitted for commercial TCRB immunosequencing. Adaptive Biotechnology amplified the CDR3 regions from genomic DNA with a two-step multiplex PCR designed to control amplification bias. In the first PCR, primers covered every V and J gene segment, and in the second PCR, barcodes and Illumina adapters were added. An Illumina instrument was used to sequence the CDR3 libraries. Processing in the source paper ran as follows. Analysis combined the vendor-provided pipelines with custom analysis of raw data in R/Bioconductor under R version 3.3.0. Clonality, which ranges from 0 to 1, was calculated as the inverse of the normalised Shannon entropy across all productive clones. High-frequency clones were defined as the share of the repertoire occupied by the top 100 clones, with only clones passing a 95% confidence test being retained. Repertoire diversity was measured with the Simpson index, and overlap between samples was measured with the Morisita-Horn index. TCRdb carries this immuneACCESS record with in-frame sequences only. Its versions omit some clonotypes, under half of them owing to an unresolved V gene in the studies checked, with the rest unexplained. The D gene and trimming were derived from the DNA, and the V and J assignments and clone size from that table. For this sample there are fewer than 10,000 clones; approximately 82% appear just once. Around 25% of the sample is taken by the ten largest.

Eligible patients were adults with ileal or ileocolonic Crohn's disease who had an indication for ileocolonic resection. Before DNA extraction, whole ileal mucosal biopsies were kept frozen at -80 degrees C. A TRizol-based method was used to extract genomic DNA from the frozen whole biopsies, and the DNA was quantified with a NanoDrop 2000 spectrophotometer. Sample: ileal tissue. This TCR came from an adult with Crohn's disease.

The base sequence is TGTGCCTGCATCCGGGACAGTTCCTACGAGCAGTACTTC. Its protein product is CACIRDSSYEQYF. Here the chain combines TRBV30 and TRBJ2-7, with 7 middle bases fitting TRBD1. Inclusive of the bounding cysteine and phenylalanine, the CDR3 is 13 residues long. Of the read, only the CDR3 DNA is kept; its 39 bases are in frame from base 1. V is trimmed back by 6 bases and J by 1 base, and the junction contains 6 bases that no gene match accounts for. The germline V gene (reference sequence) yields GTSNPN for CDR1 and SVGIG for CDR2.